This record covers a single T cell receptor (beta chain). Its matching antigen is unknown. This specimen comes from a study of vaccination and CD4 T cells after COVID-19. The overall study: Overlapping peptides of the spike proteins of SARS-CoV-2, HCoV-NL63, HCoV-OC43 and HCoV-229E were used for cell stimulation. Control wells got either CEFX epitopes, HIV-1 Nef peptides, or no peptide at all.

Between the trimmed V and J ends, which lost 5 bases and 4 bases, there was a span of 18 bases. This CDR3 is built from 15 residues. Germline-derived CDR1 and CDR2 are SGHAT and FQNNGV. Treatment specified: 10-day PBMC culture with coronavirus spike peptide pools or control peptides (ViraFEST assay). Researchers collected the unexposed donor's CD4+ T cells before the COVID-19 pandemic (2011-2018). Under the ViraFEST approach, antigen-specific T cells were expanded with peptide pools and TCRs subsequently sequenced. The researchers probed unexposed-donor CD4+ T cells with SARS-CoV-2 S/N and four cold-coronavirus spikes, cells permitting. Sequenced with the Oncomine TCR Beta short-read assay was DNA taken from cultured CD4+ T cells. MiXCR was run by TCRdb on the PCR reads, yielding one entry per CDR3 protein. The profile covers a few thousand distinct CDR3 sequences, with 36% appearing a single time and about 73% taken by the ten largest.

The chain links TRBV11-2 to TRBJ2-7, with D perhaps assigned TRBD1 or TRBD2 (5 bases each). Sequenced: CD4+ T cells from blood, cultured in vitro. The TCR originated in a human donor in good health. In DNA form, the CDR3 reads TGTGCCAGCAGCCCATCCGGGACCGCCTCTTACGAGCAGTACTTC. This codes for CASSPSGTASYEQYF.